This T cell receptor beta chain was found in a study of T-cell reconstitution after alpha-beta-depleted transplantation in children. Unique molecular identifiers were built into the TCRbeta library. One entry per CDR3 protein, called by TCRdb with MiXCR from the PCR reads. The table lists 200,000 to 250,000 distinct CDR3 sequences, approximately 10% of them singletons. The germline CDR1 and CDR2 sequences are ENHRY and SYGVKD. This CDR3 has 16 residues. The V gene lost 11 bases and the J gene lost 0 bases, with 17 bases spanning the gap. This clonotype showed up many times. The source was PBMCs from the stem cell graft donor, collected from the stem cell graft. This chain connects TRBV10-3 to TRBJ2-6; D is unclear. The TCR sequence derives from a human donor who donated a stem cell graft to a child with acute lymphoblastic leukemia. The CDR3 region is CAVSPDGDSGANVLTF. The CDR3 DNA reads TGTGCCGTATCCCCGGACGGTGACTCTGGGGCCAACGTCCTGACTTTC.